This TCR beta chain was documented in a study of shared clonotypes between healthy human individuals. The CDR3 contains 12 residues. Germline CDR1 SNHLY, CDR2 FYNNEI. Trimming left V 4 bases short and J 5 bases short, with 8 bases between. Study processing details: From ImmunoSEQ came sequences covering only the junction and carrying no quality scores, so filtering differed. Assay used: immunoSEQ multiplex PCR; TCRdb lists only in-frame clones, some missing. From that table come the V and J calls and clone size; the DNA was used to work out D and trimming. The table includes a few million clones, 90% to 95% detected once.

This receptor was obtained from a man aged 18 to 30 in good health. Specimen: naive CD4+ T cells sorted from blood. Subset defined: CD45RA+ positively selected. The V and J genes are TRBV2 and TRBJ1-1; no clear D gene. The CDR3 coding sequence is TGTGCCAGCAGTGGAGGGTGGACTGAAGCTTTCTTT. It encodes CASSGGWTEAFF.